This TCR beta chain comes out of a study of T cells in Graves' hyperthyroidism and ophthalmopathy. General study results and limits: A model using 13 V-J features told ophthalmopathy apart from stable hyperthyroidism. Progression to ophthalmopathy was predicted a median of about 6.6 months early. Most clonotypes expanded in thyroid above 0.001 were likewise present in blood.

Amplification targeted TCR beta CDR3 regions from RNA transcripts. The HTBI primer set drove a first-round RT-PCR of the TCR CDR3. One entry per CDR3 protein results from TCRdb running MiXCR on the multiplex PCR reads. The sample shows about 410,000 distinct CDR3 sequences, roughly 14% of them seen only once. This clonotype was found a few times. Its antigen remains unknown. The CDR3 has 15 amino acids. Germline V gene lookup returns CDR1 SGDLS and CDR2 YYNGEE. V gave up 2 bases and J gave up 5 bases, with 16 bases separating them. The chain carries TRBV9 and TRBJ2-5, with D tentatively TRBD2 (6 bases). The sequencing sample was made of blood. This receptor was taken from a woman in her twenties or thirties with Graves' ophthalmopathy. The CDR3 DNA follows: TGTGCCAGCAGCGTCCAGCCAGGGCGGGACGAGACCCAGTACTTC. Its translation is CASSVQPGRDETQYF.